In this sample, the clone carrying this TCR beta chain turned up many times. As yet, its antigen is unknown. These data originate in a study of T cell repertoires in cytomegalovirus infection. Overall study: It was the public TCR beta signatures that indicated both CMV infection and matching HLA type.

Overall study results and limits: In two of eight donors, the top clonotype was HLA-C-restricted CMV-specific. CMV carriers with the relevant HLA were identified by cumulative public TCR beta family frequency.

TCRdb re-analysed the reads in MiXCR, keeping a single row per CDR3 protein. The sample has around 490,000 distinct CDR3 sequences, approximately 26% seen once; the top ten hold around 14%. The CDR3 has 15 residues. The trim removed 2 bases at V and 6 bases at J, leaving 7 bases unmatched. Germline-derived CDR1 and CDR2 are LGHNA and YSLEER. What was sequenced was PBMCs. The TCR was taken from a human donor in good health (CMV status not recorded). Some clones in this sample may be carry-over from other donors' samples. The genes are TRBV4-3 and TRBJ1-2, with 9 bases identical to TRBD1. Written as DNA, the CDR3 is TGCGCCAGCAGCCAATACACAGGGGGCGTAGATGGCTACACCTTC. It translates to CASSQYTGGVDGYTF.